The 13 T cell receptor beta chains reported below all come from one sample, sequenced in a study of Ad26.COV2.S vaccination and SARS-CoV-2 variants. Clones were read by immunoSEQ multiplex PCR, and TCRdb kept only the in-frame ones, dropping some. The sample records roughly 410,000 clones, roughly 80% being singletons. Regarding treatment: around 19 received Ad26.COV2.S at low or high dose, single or two shots; about 5 received placebo; per-sample allocation not given. Sampling took place 63 days after the first vaccine or placebo injection. The specimen comprised peripheral blood, sampled in a trial of Ad26.COV2.S vaccine versus placebo. The receptors were gathered from a person between 18 and 59 years old who received the Ad26.COV2.S COVID-19 vaccine or a placebo.

V is TRBV9 and J is TRBJ1-1; no firm D call. Germline V gene sequence: CDR1 SGDLS, CDR2 YYNGEE. Trimming stripped 2 bases from V and 1 base from J, with 9 bases between. There are 14 residues in the CDR3. Here the CDR3 DNA reads TGTGCCAGCAGCGTCACGGAGGGGAACACTGAAGCTTTCTTT. Translated, it gives CASSVTEGNTEAFF.

The genes are TRBV24-1 and TRBJ2-3; no clear D gene. CDR1 is KGHDR, CDR2 SFDVKD, per germline. V dropped 2 bases and J dropped 1 base, with 9 bases sitting between them. CDR3 length equals 15 residues. CDR3 sequence (DNA): TGTGCCACCAGTGATTCGGACGGTGGCACAGATACGCAGTATTTT. Translating gives CATSDSDGGTDTQYF.

The CDR3 reads CASSLEPGRYGYTF. CDR3 nucleotides: TGTGCCAGCAGCTTAGAACCAGGGAGATATGGCTACACCTTC. The chain joins TRBV7-2 to TRBJ1-2; a weak D match, TRBD1 (5 bases). Trimming removed 1 base from V and 5 bases from J, with 11 bases in between. The germline gives CDR1 SGHTA, CDR2 FQGNSA. The CDR3 contains 14 residues.

The chain employs TRBV6-5 and TRBJ1-5; D uncertain. V was trimmed by 6 bases and J by 2 bases, leaving 14 bases between them. CDR3 length: 15 amino acids. CDR1 is MNHEY, CDR2 SVGAGI, per germline. The CDR3 bases are TGTGCCAGCAGCCACAGCAACAGCGGCAATCAGCCCCAGCATTTT. It translates to CASSHSNSGNQPQHF.

The chain employs TRBV27 and TRBJ1-1, with D hard to call. The CDR3 totals 15 residues. Trimming cost V 8 bases and J 0 bases, with 16 bases left between them. Per the germline V gene, CDR1 is MNHEY and CDR2 is SMNVEV (reference sequence). CDR3 region: CASLSSGLMNTEAFF. CDR3 sequence (DNA): TGTGCCAGCTTATCCTCCGGACTCATGAACACTGAAGCTTTCTTT.

This clone was counted a few times. This chain's CDR3 is CASSFKETQYF. As DNA, the CDR3 is TGTGCCAGCAGTTTCAAGGAGACCCAGTACTTC. This sequence joins TRBV6-5 and TRBJ2-5; D gene ambiguous. The CDR3 extends over 11 amino acids. V was pared by 4 bases and J by 5 bases, with 5 bases between. CDR1 MNHEY and CDR2 SVGAGI come from the germline V gene.

The chain combines TRBV27 with TRBJ2-2; TRBD2 agrees at 15 bases. V was clipped by 5 bases and J by 6 bases; unmatched bases: 10. From germline, CDR1 is MNHEY and CDR2 SMNVEV (reference sequence). The CDR3 runs to 18 residues. The CDR3 bases are TGTGCCAGCAGTGACTCGGGACTAGCGGGGGGCCGGTCCGGGGAGCTGTTTTTT. Translating it yields CASSDSGLAGGRSGELFF.

The chain couples TRBV4-1 to TRBJ2-4; D is ambiguous. Trimming pared 5 bases from V and 4 bases from J, leaving 15 bases between. CDR3 size: 15 residues. In germline, CDR1 is MGHRA, CDR2 YSYEKL. CDR3 amino acids: CASSTTGTKKNIQYF. The CDR3 DNA reads TGCGCCAGCAGCACAACCGGAACCAAAAAAAACATTCAGTACTTC.

V usage is TRBV15 and J usage is TRBJ1-4; D perhaps matches TRBD1 (6 bases). V lost 1 base and J lost 0, with 12 bases in between. The CDR3 is 17 residues long. Germline CDR1 is LNHNV and CDR2 is YYDKDF (reference sequence). CDR3 bases: TGTGCCACCAGCAGAGCCTCTTACAGGGCAACTAATGAAAAACTGTTTTTT. Residues: CATSRASYRATNEKLFF.

The chain employs TRBV11-3 and TRBJ1-2; no firm D call. There are 16 residues in the CDR3. Germline CDR1 and CDR2: SGHNT and YENEEA. V lost 0 bases and J 4 bases, leaving 15 bases between the germline ends. CDR3 amino acids: CASSLDIVTAPYGYTF. The CDR3 region has the DNA TGTGCCAGCAGCTTAGATATTGTGACGGCACCCTATGGCTACACCTTC. The full variable domain, its missing parts supplied by reference TRBV11-3 and TRBJ1-2, is EAGVVQSPRYKIIEKKQPVAFWCNPISGHNTLYWYLQNLGQGPELLIRYENEEAVDDSQLPKDRFSAERLKGVDSTLKIQPAELGDSAVYLCASSLDIVTAPYGYTFGSGTRLTVV.

This chain connects TRBV10-3 to TRBJ2-1, with 9 bases fitting TRBD2. Germline CDR1 and CDR2: ENHRY and SYGVKD. V shed 4 bases, J shed 8 bases, and the junction held 12 bases outside the gene matches. The CDR3 extends over 16 amino acids. The chain's CDR3 is CAISGGGAGGTDEQFF. The CDR3 nucleotides are TGTGCCATCAGTGGCGGGGGCGCGGGAGGGACAGATGAGCAGTTCTTC.

This chain uses TRBV5-1 with TRBJ2-7; possibly TRBD1 for D (5 bases). The CDR3 sequence is 12 residues long. Germline V gives CDR1 SGHRS, CDR2 YFSETQ. The V and J ends lost 0 bases and 4 bases respectively, with 5 bases between them. CDR3 in DNA: TGCGCCAGCAGCTTGGGACAGTACGAGCAGTACTTC. Translated, it gives CASSLGQYEQYF. The full variable domain, with the rest looked up from reference TRBV5-1 and TRBJ2-7, is KAGVTQTPRYLIKTRGQQVTLSCSPISGHRSVSWYQQTPGQGLQFLFEYFSETQRNKGNFPGRFSGRQFSNSRSEMNVSTLELGDSALYLCASSLGQYEQYFGPGTRLTVT.

The rearrangement uses TRBV5-1 and TRBJ1-1; D is perhaps TRBD1 (6 bases). V was clipped by 4 bases and J by 1 base, with 11 bases between them. CDR3 length: 14 amino acids. Germline loops: CDR1 SGHRS, CDR2 YFSETQ. This chain's CDR3 is CASSPGVRNTEAFF. Written as DNA, the CDR3 is TGCGCCAGCAGCCCAGGGGTAAGGAACACTGAAGCTTTCTTT.